This T cell receptor beta chain was obtained from a study of shared clonotypes between healthy human individuals. Using immunoSEQ multiplex PCR, the repertoire was profiled, and TCRdb retains in-frame clones only, with some absent. The data hold over a million clones, with approximately 98% observed a single time. The ends were cut back, 0 bases at V and 3 bases at J, with 10 bases in the middle. This CDR3 has 14 residues. Germline V CDR1 and CDR2: SGHRS, YFSETQ. None of the donors, who were healthy HIV-negative adults, had recently had acute infections or vaccinations. With regard to this clone: Other DNA sequences in this sample translate to the same CDR3.

The source material was naive CD4+ T cells sorted from blood. The sample's subset: CD45RA+ positively selected. The source is a man aged 25-45 years in good health. V is TRBV5-1 and J is TRBJ2-7, with D possibly matching TRBD1 (7 bases). The CDR3 sequence is CASSLGQGGYEQYF. The CDR3 bases are TGCGCCAGCAGCTTGGGACAGGGAGGCTACGAGCAGTACTTC.